A selection of T cell receptor beta chains follows, all from one sample in a study of T cell repertoires in cytomegalovirus infection. TCRdb analysed the reads with MiXCR anew, one entry per CDR3 protein. The sample carries hundreds of thousands of distinct CDR3 sequences, roughly a tenth recorded once. The specimen sequenced was PBMCs. The receptors stem from a human donor in good health (CMV status not recorded). Some clones in this sample may be carry-over from other donors' samples. Both conserved end residues are part of each CDR3. D genes are given only for firm matches. Clone size is given for some rows only: seen once, a few or many times, or a class if the clone is expanded.

CDR3aa: CASSRPVYNSPLHF
CDR3nt: TGTGCCAGCAGTAGACCGGTCTATAATTCACCCCTCCACTTT
v_gene: TRBV28
j_gene: TRBJ1-6
d_gene: NA
abundance: many

CDR3aa: CSAARLAGASNEQFF
CDR3nt: TGCAGTGCTGCTCGGCTAGCGGGGGCGAGCAATGAGCAGTTCTTC
v_gene: TRBV20-1
j_gene: TRBJ2-1
d_gene: TRBD2
abundance: many

CDR3aa: CAISALGGPYNEQFF
CDR3nt: TGTGCCATCAGTGCCCTCGGGGGGCCCTACAATGAGCAGTTCTTC
v_gene: TRBV10-3
j_gene: TRBJ2-1
d_gene: NA
abundance: few

CDR3aa: CASSIDQGANTEAFF
CDR3nt: TGTGCCAGTAGTATAGATCAGGGGGCGAACACTGAAGCTTTCTTT
v_gene: TRBV19
j_gene: TRBJ1-1
d_gene: TRBD1
abundance: many

CDR3aa: CASSQARGLGNEQFF
CDR3nt: TGTGCCAGCAGCCAAGCTCGGGGTCTAGGCAATGAGCAGTTCTTC
v_gene: TRBV3-1
j_gene: TRBJ2-1
d_gene: NA
abundance: many

CDR3aa: CASSPGGTSGYGYTF
CDR3nt: TGTGCCAGCTCACCAGGCGGGACATCAGGCTATGGCTACACCTTC
v_gene: TRBV18
j_gene: TRBJ1-2
d_gene: NA
abundance: NA

CDR3aa: CASSPTGGLPYEQYF
CDR3nt: TGCGCCAGCAGCCCGACGGGGGGGCTCCCCTACGAGCAGTACTTC
v_gene: TRBV5-1
j_gene: TRBJ2-7
d_gene: TRBD2
abundance: many

CDR3aa: CSPRLAGQGETQYF
CDR3nt: TGCAGCCCTCGACTAGCGGGGCAGGGAGAGACCCAGTACTTC
v_gene: TRBV20-1
j_gene: TRBJ2-5
d_gene: TRBD2
abundance: NA

CDR3aa: CASRARDRGNQPQHF
CDR3nt: TGTGCCAGCAGAGCCCGGGACAGGGGCAATCAGCCCCAGCATTTT
v_gene: TRBV28
j_gene: TRBJ1-5
d_gene: TRBD1
abundance: many

CDR3aa: CASILDRGRTEAFF
CDR3nt: NA
v_gene: TRBV2
j_gene: TRBJ1-1
d_gene: NA
abundance: NA

CDR3aa: CASSSIRDRGATEAFF
CDR3nt: TGTGCCAGCAGTTCGATAAGAGACAGGGGGGCCACTGAAGCTTTCTTT
v_gene: TRBV28
j_gene: TRBJ1-1
d_gene: TRBD1
abundance: many

CDR3aa: CASSSGTTRTQYF
CDR3nt: TGTGCCAGCAGCTCCGGGACCACGAGGACCCAGTACTTC
v_gene: TRBV7-2
j_gene: TRBJ2-5
d_gene: NA
abundance: many

CDR3aa: CSARPPLAGVAGEPFF
CDR3nt: TGCAGTGCTAGACCTCCTCTAGCGGGGGTGGCCGGGGAGCCGTTTTTT
v_gene: TRBV20-1
j_gene: TRBJ2-2
d_gene: TRBD2
abundance: NA

CDR3aa: CASSFGDRATEAFF
CDR3nt: TGTGCCAGCAGTTTCGGCGACAGGGCCACTGAAGCTTTCTTT
v_gene: TRBV28
j_gene: TRBJ1-1
d_gene: TRBD1
abundance: NA

CDR3aa: CASSPRSGALTDTQYF
CDR3nt: TGTGCCAGCAGCCCCAGGAGCGGGGCCCTCACAGATACGCAGTATTTT
v_gene: TRBV7-9
j_gene: TRBJ2-3
d_gene: TRBD2
abundance: many

CDR3aa: CSASRGRMNTEAFF
CDR3nt: TGCAGTGCTAGTAGGGGACGGATGAACACTGAAGCTTTCTTT
v_gene: TRBV20-1
j_gene: TRBJ1-1
d_gene: NA
abundance: few

CDR3aa: CSVAGQGRGQYF
CDR3nt: TGCAGCGTCGCTGGACAGGGGAGGGGTCAGTACTTC
v_gene: TRBV29-1
j_gene: TRBJ2-4
d_gene: TRBD1
abundance: NA

CDR3aa: CASRNRGSGANVLTF
CDR3nt: TGTGCCAGCCGAAACAGGGGATCTGGGGCCAACGTCCTGACTTTC
v_gene: TRBV7-8
j_gene: TRBJ2-6
d_gene: TRBD1
abundance: many

CDR3aa: CASSLAGGGNEQFF
CDR3nt: TGTGCCAGCAGCTTAGCGGGGGGAGGGAATGAGCAGTTCTTC
v_gene: TRBV7-6
j_gene: TRBJ2-1
d_gene: TRBD2
abundance: many

CDR3aa: CASSFPQGPSNQPQHF
CDR3nt: TGTGCCAGCAGCTTCCCTCAGGGGCCTAGCAATCAGCCCCAGCATTTT
v_gene: TRBV7-3
j_gene: TRBJ1-5
d_gene: NA
abundance: many

CDR3aa: CASSLAWTAREQFF
CDR3nt: TGTGCCAGCAGCCTGGCGTGGACTGCAAGGGAGCAGTTCTTC
v_gene: TRBV5-5
j_gene: TRBJ2-1
d_gene: NA
abundance: few

CDR3aa: CASSSNEPGQGPIISGANVLTF
CDR3nt: TGTGCCAGCAGCTCCAACGAGCCCGGACAGGGCCCTATAATCTCTGGGGCCAACGTCCTGACTTTC
v_gene: TRBV7-9
j_gene: TRBJ2-6
d_gene: TRBD1
abundance: NA

CDR3aa: CASRTDSDNSGANVLTF
CDR3nt: TGTGCCAGTCGTACGGACAGCGATAACTCTGGGGCCAACGTCCTGACTTTC
v_gene: TRBV28
j_gene: TRBJ2-6
d_gene: NA
abundance: many

CDR3aa: CASSKTGTSGSYNEQFF
CDR3nt: TGTGCCAGCAGTAAAACCGGGACTAGCGGGTCCTACAATGAGCAGTTCTTC
v_gene: TRBV6-1
j_gene: TRBJ2-1
d_gene: TRBD2
abundance: many

CDR3aa: CASSQQGVRETQYF
CDR3nt: TGTGCCAGCAGCCAACAAGGGGTCCGTGAGACCCAGTACTTC
v_gene: TRBV7-9
j_gene: TRBJ2-5
d_gene: NA
abundance: many

CDR3aa: CASSDSQLASRTDTQYF
CDR3nt: TGTGCCAGCAGTGACTCACAGCTAGCGAGTCGTACGGATACGCAGTATTTT
v_gene: TRBV6-4
j_gene: TRBJ2-3
d_gene: NA
abundance: NA

CDR3aa: CASRTIDRGHNEQFF
CDR3nt: TGTGCCAGTAGAACCATCGACAGGGGGCACAATGAGCAGTTCTTC
v_gene: TRBV19
j_gene: TRBJ2-1
d_gene: TRBD1
abundance: many

CDR3aa: CASSLGLSVPQHF
CDR3nt: TGTGCCAGCAGTTTAGGTTTGTCCGTTCCCCAGCATTTT
v_gene: TRBV28
j_gene: TRBJ1-5
d_gene: NA
abundance: many

CDR3aa: CASSTGTGMGNEQFF
CDR3nt: TGTGCCAGCAGTACCGGGACAGGGATGGGGAATGAGCAGTTCTTC
v_gene: TRBV6-2/TRBV6-3
j_gene: TRBJ2-1
d_gene: TRBD1
abundance: many

CDR3aa: CASTNPATARTEAFF
CDR3nt: TGTGCCAGCACTAACCCGGCTACTGCGCGGACTGAAGCTTTCTTT
v_gene: TRBV12-3/TRBV12-4
j_gene: TRBJ1-1
d_gene: NA
abundance: many

CDR3aa: CASRRSAGDYEQYF
CDR3nt: TGTGCCAGCAGGAGGAGTGCAGGGGACTACGAGCAGTACTTC
v_gene: TRBV6-5
j_gene: TRBJ2-7
d_gene: NA
abundance: few

CDR3aa: CSVELREGLGYTF
CDR3nt: TGCAGCGTTGAATTGCGGGAGGGCTTAGGCTACACCTTC
v_gene: TRBV29-1
j_gene: TRBJ1-2
d_gene: NA
abundance: NA

CDR3aa: CATSATGLPPGTQYF
CDR3nt: TGTGCCACCAGTGCAACCGGTTTACCCCCAGGTACCCAGTACTTC
v_gene: TRBV24-1
j_gene: TRBJ2-5
d_gene: NA
abundance: NA

CDR3aa: CASSQPGPTSTDTQYF
CDR3nt: TGCGCCAGCAGCCAACCCGGGCCCACTAGCACAGATACGCAGTATTTT
v_gene: TRBV4-1
j_gene: TRBJ2-3
d_gene: NA
abundance: NA

CDR3aa: CASSPAAGAPSRTQYF
CDR3nt: TGTGCCAGCAGCCCGGCGGCGGGGGCCCCGAGCAGGACCCAGTACTTC
v_gene: TRBV2
j_gene: TRBJ2-5
d_gene: NA
abundance: NA